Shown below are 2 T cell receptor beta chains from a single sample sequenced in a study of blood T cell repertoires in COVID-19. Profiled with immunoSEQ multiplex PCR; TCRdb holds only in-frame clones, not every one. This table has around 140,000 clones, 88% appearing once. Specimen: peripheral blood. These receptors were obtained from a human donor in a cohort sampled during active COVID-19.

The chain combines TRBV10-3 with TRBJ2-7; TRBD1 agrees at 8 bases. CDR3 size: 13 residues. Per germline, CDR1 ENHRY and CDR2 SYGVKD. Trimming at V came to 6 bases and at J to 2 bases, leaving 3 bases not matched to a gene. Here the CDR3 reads CAIRTGVPYEQYF. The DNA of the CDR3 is TGTGCCATCAGGACAGGGGTTCCCTACGAGCAGTACTTC.

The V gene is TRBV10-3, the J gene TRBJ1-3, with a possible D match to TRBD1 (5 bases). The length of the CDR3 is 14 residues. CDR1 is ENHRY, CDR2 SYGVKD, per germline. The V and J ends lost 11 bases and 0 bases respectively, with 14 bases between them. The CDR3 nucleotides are TGTGCCTCCCGGGGGACCAACTCTGGAAACACCATATATTTT. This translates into CASRGTNSGNTIYF.